The 19 T cell receptor beta chains reported below all come from one sample, sequenced in a study of blood T cell repertoires in COVID-19. Libraries were prepared by immunoSEQ multiplex PCR; TCRdb keeps only in-frame clonotypes and omits some of them. The data contain almost 200,000 clones, 80% to 90% of them singletons. Material for sequencing was PBMCs or T cells enriched from blood (not recorded which). The receptor set was obtained from a woman aged 18-29 years who had recovered from COVID-19.

This clone showed up just once. The J gene is TRBJ1-5, the V gene TRBV6-5; tentatively, D is TRBD1 (5 bases). CDR1 is MNHEY and CDR2 is SVGAGI in the germline V gene. The V end lost 4 bases, the J end lost 5 bases, and 18 bases lay between the germline ends. CDR3 size: 16 residues. The CDR3 DNA reads as TGTGCCAGCAGTTCCGACAGAGCCTTGTGGGATCAGCCCCAGCATTTT. It is translated as CASSSDRALWDQPQHF.

V usage is TRBV7-2 and J usage is TRBJ1-2, with D perhaps TRBD1 (6 bases). V lost 0 bases and J lost 7, with 15 bases in between. Germline assignment: CDR1 SGHTA and CDR2 FQGNSA. The CDR3 consists of 15 residues. Here the CDR3 reads CASSLALSGASGYTF. The CDR3 DNA is TGTGCCAGCAGCTTAGCTTTGTCAGGGGCTAGTGGCTACACCTTC. Supplemented by reference TRBV7-2 and TRBJ1-2, the full variable domain reads GAGVSQSPSNKVTEKGKDVELRCDPISGHTALYWYRQSLGQGLEFLIYFQGNSAPDKSGLPSDRFSAERTGGSVSTLTIQRTQQEDSAVYLCASSLALSGASGYTFGSGTRLTVV.

The chain couples TRBV6-5 to TRBJ2-1, with 10 nucleotides matching TRBD2. Germline CDR1 reads MNHEY; CDR2 reads SVGAGI. The CDR3 sequence is 15 residues long. Trimming removed 4 bases from V and 2 bases from J; junction bases left unmatched: 2. This CDR3 is CASSFSGGAYNEQFF. The CDR3 DNA reads TGTGCCAGCAGTTTCAGCGGGGGGGCCTACAATGAGCAGTTCTTC.

V usage is TRBV15 and J usage is TRBJ1-5; D not certain. The germline V and J ends were trimmed by 5 bases and 1 base, with 12 bases remaining between them. Germline CDR1 reads LNHNV; CDR2 reads YYDKDF (reference sequence). The CDR3 contains 15 residues. This CDR3 reads CATSSLPRSNQPQHF. As DNA, the CDR3 is TGTGCCACCAGCTCTCTCCCCCGGAGCAATCAGCCCCAGCATTTT.

The V call is TRBV6-5, the J call TRBJ1-1; TRBD1 agrees at 7 bases. Germline V CDR1 and CDR2: MNHEY, SVGAGI. The CDR3 is made up of 15 amino acids. The ends lost 6 bases at V and 0 bases at J; junction bases unmatched: 7. The CDR3 DNA reads TGTGCCAGCAGCTTTCAGACAGGGATGAACACTGAAGCTTTCTTT. Translation gives CASSFQTGMNTEAFF.

V usage is TRBV9 and J usage is TRBJ1-6; D ambiguous. The CDR3 runs 14 residues. V was clipped by 0 bases and J by 5 bases, with 6 bases between them. CDR1 SGDLS and CDR2 YYNGEE come from the germline V gene. This chain's CDR3 is CASSVGPNNSPLHF. As DNA, the CDR3 is TGTGCCAGCAGCGTAGGGCCGAATAATTCACCCCTCCACTTT.

The chain uses TRBV5-5 and TRBJ2-1, with 8 bases aligning to TRBD1. The CDR3 extends over 15 amino acids. Germline V gene data show CDR1 as SGHKS and CDR2 as YYEKEE (reference sequence). The trim removed 3 bases at V and 4 bases at J, leaving 6 bases unmatched. Here the CDR3 reads CASSSPTGAYNEQFF. The CDR3 DNA reads as TGTGCCAGCAGCTCCCCGACAGGGGCTTACAATGAGCAGTTCTTC.

V gene TRBV12-3 or TRBV12-4 combines with J gene TRBJ2-7; TRBD2 matches 9 bases. This CDR3 is 13 amino acids long. V lost 7 bases to trimming and J lost 7 bases; unmatched junction nucleotides: 8. CDR3 sequence (DNA): TGTGCCAGCATGGGGCTAGCGGGGTTTGAGCAGTACTTC. Translation: CASMGLAGFEQYF.

This sequence joins TRBV19 and TRBJ1-4, with D hard to call. The V gene lost 7 bases and the J gene lost 0 bases, with 18 bases spanning the gap. CDR1 LNHDA and CDR2 SQIVND come from the germline V gene (reference sequence). The CDR3 contains 17 residues. The CDR3 DNA is TGTGCCAGTAAGCCATGGCGGGTACCTCCAACTAATGAAAAACTGTTTTTT. This codes for CASKPWRVPPTNEKLFF.

V and J are TRBV13 and TRBJ1-1; a weak D match, TRBD1 (5 bases). Germline assignment: CDR1 PRHDT and CDR2 FYEKMQ (reference sequence). The CDR3 is made up of 15 amino acids. V gave up 1 base and J gave up 1 base, with 10 bases separating them. The CDR3 DNA reads as TGTGCCAGCAGCTTAGCAGGGTCTGGGAACACTGAAGCTTTCTTT. Protein: CASSLAGSGNTEAFF.

This chain uses TRBV10-1 with TRBJ1-4; 8 bases are a match to TRBD1. With V trimmed by 4 bases and J by 8 bases, 9 bases remained unmatched. CDR3 size: 15 residues. Germline V CDR1 and CDR2: WNHNN, SYGVQD (reference sequence). CDR3 loop: CASSGGQETNEKLFF. The CDR3, as DNA: TGCGCCAGCAGTGGGGGACAGGAAACCAACGAAAAACTGTTTTTT.

The rearrangement uses TRBV30 and TRBJ1-1, with D unresolved. Germline values: CDR1 GTSNPN, CDR2 SVGIG (reference sequence). Trimming cost V 4 bases and J 4 bases, with 16 bases left between them. The CDR3 spans 14 residues. CDR3 bases: TGTGCCTGGACCTGGACGGGGATGGGCACTGAAGCTTTCTTT. It specifies CAWTWTGMGTEAFF.

This clone showed up just a few times. This chain uses TRBV5-1 with TRBJ1-4, with 8 bases that match TRBD1. CDR3 length: 16 residues. CDR1 and CDR2 from the germline V gene are SGHRS and YFSETQ. V trimming: 0 bases; J trimming: 4 bases; junction bases outside the gene matches: 5. The CDR3, as DNA: TGCGCCAGCAGCTTGGCCCCGGGACAGGTTAATGAAAAACTGTTTTTT. Translated: CASSLAPGQVNEKLFF.

This clone has only one observation. The chain couples TRBV5-1 to TRBJ1-1; TRBD1 is a possible D gene (6 bases). This CDR3 is built from 12 residues. The germline gives CDR1 SGHRS, CDR2 YFSETQ. Trimming shortened V by 2 bases and J by 5 bases, and 7 bases separated the two germline ends. CDR3 loop: CASSLQGTEAFF. The CDR3 DNA reads TGCGCCAGCAGCTTACAGGGTACTGAAGCTTTCTTT.

The chain links TRBV27 to TRBJ1-4; possible D gene TRBD1, 6 bases. There are 13 residues in the CDR3. Germline CDR1 reads MNHEY; CDR2 reads SMNVEV (reference sequence). The V and J ends lost 2 bases and 10 bases respectively, with 11 bases between them. The CDR3 here is CASSLEGGAKLFF. In nucleotides, the CDR3 is TGTGCCAGCAGTTTAGAGGGGGGGGCAAAACTGTTTTTT.

This chain joins TRBV3-1 (or the pseudogene TRBV3-2) and TRBJ1-2, with 7 bases lining up with TRBD1. V lost 4 bases, J lost 4 bases, and 12 bases stayed unmatched. Per the germline V gene, CDR1 is LGHDT and CDR2 is YNNKEL (reference sequence). The CDR3 contains 16 residues. The CDR3 DNA reads TGTGCCAGCAGCCCTCAAGCCGGGACAGTGGCCTATGGCTACACCTTC. Translation gives CASSPQAGTVAYGYTF.

V and J are TRBV6-5 and TRBJ1-2; no firm D call. CDR3 length: 15 residues. The V end was cut by 2 bases, the J end by 4 bases, with 14 bases between. CDR1 is MNHEY and CDR2 is SVGAGI in the germline V gene. CDR3: CASSYGFGDGYGYTF. CDR3 coding DNA: TGTGCCAGCAGTTACGGGTTCGGGGATGGCTATGGCTACACCTTC.

This chain links TRBV9 with TRBJ2-5; 10 bases agree with TRBD2. The CDR3 consists of 17 residues. V lost 2 bases, J lost 5 bases, and 12 bases stayed unmatched. Germline lookup yields CDR1 SGDLS and CDR2 YYNGEE. The CDR3 sequence: CASSVGRSGGAGETQYF. Written as DNA, the CDR3 is TGTGCCAGCAGCGTTGGGCGAAGCGGGGGGGCAGGTGAGACCCAGTACTTC.

The V and J genes are TRBV2 and TRBJ1-1, with D hard to call. The CDR3 consists of 14 residues. Germline CDR1 and CDR2: SNHLY and FYNNEI. Trimming shortened V by 11 bases and J by 0 bases, and 16 bases separated the two germline ends. The CDR3: CADRGGIMNTEAFF. The CDR3 coding sequence is TGTGCCGACCGGGGAGGCATAATGAACACTGAAGCTTTCTTT.